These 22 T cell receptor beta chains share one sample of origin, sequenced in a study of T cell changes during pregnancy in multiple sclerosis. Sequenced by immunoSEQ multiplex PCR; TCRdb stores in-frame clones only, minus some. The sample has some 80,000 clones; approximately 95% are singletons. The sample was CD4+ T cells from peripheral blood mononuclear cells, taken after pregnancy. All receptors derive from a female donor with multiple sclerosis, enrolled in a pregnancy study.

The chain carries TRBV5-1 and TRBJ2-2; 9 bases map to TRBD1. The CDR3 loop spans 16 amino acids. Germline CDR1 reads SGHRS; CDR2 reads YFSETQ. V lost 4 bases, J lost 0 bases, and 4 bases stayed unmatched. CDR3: CASSAGTGSNTGELFF. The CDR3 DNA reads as TGCGCCAGCAGCGCCGGGACAGGGTCGAACACCGGGGAGCTGTTTTTT.

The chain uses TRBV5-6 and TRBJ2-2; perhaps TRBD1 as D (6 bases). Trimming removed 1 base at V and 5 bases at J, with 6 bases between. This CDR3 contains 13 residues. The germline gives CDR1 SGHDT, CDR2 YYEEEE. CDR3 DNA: TGTGCCAGCAGCTTGACAGGGACCGGGGAGCTGTTTTTT. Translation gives CASSLTGTGELFF.

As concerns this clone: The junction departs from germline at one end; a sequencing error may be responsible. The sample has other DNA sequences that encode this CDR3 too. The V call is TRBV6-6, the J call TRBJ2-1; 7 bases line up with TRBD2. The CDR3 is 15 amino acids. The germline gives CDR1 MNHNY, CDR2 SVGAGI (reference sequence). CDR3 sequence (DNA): TGTGCCAGCAGTTACTCTAGCGGGTCCTATAATGAGCAGTTCTTC. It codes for CASSYSSGSYNEQFF.

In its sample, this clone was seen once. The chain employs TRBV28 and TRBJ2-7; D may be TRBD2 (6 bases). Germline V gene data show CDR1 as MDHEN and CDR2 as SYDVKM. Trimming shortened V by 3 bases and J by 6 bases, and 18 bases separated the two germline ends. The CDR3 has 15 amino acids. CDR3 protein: CASSLIGGGESEQYF. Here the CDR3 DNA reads TGTGCCAGCAGTTTGATCGGGGGTGGAGAAAGCGAGCAGTACTTC.

The CDR3 DNA reads TGTGCCAGCAGTCCAACGGGGGTCGACAAAAACATTCAGTACTTC. Amino acids: CASSPTGVDKNIQYF. The chain combines TRBV6-1 with TRBJ2-4, with a weak D call TRBD2 (6 bases). The CDR3 covers 15 residues. Germline V gene lookup returns CDR1 MNHNS and CDR2 SASEGT. Trimming removed 5 bases at V and 3 bases at J, with 14 bases between.

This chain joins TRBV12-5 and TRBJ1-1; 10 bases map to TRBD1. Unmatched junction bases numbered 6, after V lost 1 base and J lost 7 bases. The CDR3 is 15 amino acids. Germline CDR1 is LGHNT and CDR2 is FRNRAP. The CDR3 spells CASGLARGQGFEAFF. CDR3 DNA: TGTGCTAGTGGTTTGGCACGGGGACAGGGGTTTGAAGCTTTCTTT.

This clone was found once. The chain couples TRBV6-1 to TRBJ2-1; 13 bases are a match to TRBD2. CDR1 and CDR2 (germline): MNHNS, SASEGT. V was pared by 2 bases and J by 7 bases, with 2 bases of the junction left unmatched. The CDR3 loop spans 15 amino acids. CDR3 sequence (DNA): TGTGCCAGCAGTGAATGGGGACTAGCGGGAAATGAGCAGTTCTTC. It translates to CASSEWGLAGNEQFF.

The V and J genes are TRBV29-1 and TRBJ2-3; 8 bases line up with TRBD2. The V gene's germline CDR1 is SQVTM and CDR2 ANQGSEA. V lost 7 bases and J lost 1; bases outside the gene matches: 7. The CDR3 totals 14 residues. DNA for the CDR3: TGCAGCGCCAATGGGCGGGGGGGCACAGATACGCAGTATTTT. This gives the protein CSANGRGGTDTQYF.

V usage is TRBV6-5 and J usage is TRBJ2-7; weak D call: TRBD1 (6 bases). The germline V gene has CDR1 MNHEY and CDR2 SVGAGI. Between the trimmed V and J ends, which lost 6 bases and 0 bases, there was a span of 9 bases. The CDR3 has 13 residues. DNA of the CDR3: TGTGCCAGCAGCTTGGGGGCCTCCTACGAGCAGTACTTC. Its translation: CASSLGASYEQYF.

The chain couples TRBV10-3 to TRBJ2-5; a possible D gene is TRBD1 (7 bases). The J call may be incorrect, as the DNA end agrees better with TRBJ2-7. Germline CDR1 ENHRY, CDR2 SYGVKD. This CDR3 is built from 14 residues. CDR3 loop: CALGPGGNTYEQYF. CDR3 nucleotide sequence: TGTGCCCTCGGCCCAGGGGGGAATACCTACGAGCAGTACTTC.

CDR3 residues: CASSLRGYSYEQYF. In DNA form, the CDR3 reads TGTGCCAGCAGCTTAAGGGGTTATTCCTACGAGCAGTACTTC. The rearrangement links TRBV11-2 to TRBJ2-7; tentative D call: TRBD1 (5 bases). From germline, CDR1 is SGHAT and CDR2 FQNNGV. The CDR3 is 14 amino acids. V was pared by 2 bases and J by 1 base, with 9 bases between.

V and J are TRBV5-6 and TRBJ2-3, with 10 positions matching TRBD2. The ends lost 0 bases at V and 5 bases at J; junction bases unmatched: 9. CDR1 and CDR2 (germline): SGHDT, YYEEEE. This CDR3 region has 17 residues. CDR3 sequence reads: CASSLDRLAGVRDTQYF. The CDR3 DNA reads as TGTGCCAGCAGCTTGGATCGGCTAGCGGGAGTTAGAGATACGCAGTATTTT.

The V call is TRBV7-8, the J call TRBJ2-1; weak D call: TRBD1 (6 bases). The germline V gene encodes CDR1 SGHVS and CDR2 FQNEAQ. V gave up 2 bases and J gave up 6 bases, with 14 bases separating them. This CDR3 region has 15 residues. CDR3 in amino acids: CASSLLWGRGNEQFF. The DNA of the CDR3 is TGTGCCAGCAGCTTATTATGGGGCAGGGGCAATGAGCAGTTCTTC.

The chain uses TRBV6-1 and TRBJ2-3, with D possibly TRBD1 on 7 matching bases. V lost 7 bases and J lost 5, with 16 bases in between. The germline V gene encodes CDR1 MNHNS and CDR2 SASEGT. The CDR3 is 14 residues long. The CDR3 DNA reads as TGTGCCAGCACCCCCAGGGGGGTGGGAGATACGCAGTATTTT. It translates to CASTPRGVGDTQYF.

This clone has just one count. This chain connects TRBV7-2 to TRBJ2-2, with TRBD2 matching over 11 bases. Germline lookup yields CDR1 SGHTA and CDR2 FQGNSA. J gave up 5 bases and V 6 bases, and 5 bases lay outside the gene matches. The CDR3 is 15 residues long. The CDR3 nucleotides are TGTGCCAGCAGGACCGGGACTAGCGGAACCGGGGAGCTGTTTTTT. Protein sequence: CASRTGTSGTGELFF.

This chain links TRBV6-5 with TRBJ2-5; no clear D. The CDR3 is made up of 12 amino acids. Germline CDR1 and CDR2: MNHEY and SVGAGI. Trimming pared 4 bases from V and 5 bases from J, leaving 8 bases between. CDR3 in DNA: TGTGCCAGCAGTTCTCCCTCCGAGACCCAGTACTTC. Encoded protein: CASSSPSETQYF.

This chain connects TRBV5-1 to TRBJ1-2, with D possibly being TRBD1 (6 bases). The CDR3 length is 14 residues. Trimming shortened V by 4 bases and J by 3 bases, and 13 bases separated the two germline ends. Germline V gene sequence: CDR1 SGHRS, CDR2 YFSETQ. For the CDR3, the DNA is TGCGCCAGCAGCCAGGACAGTATAGACTATGGCTACACCTTC. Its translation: CASSQDSIDYGYTF.

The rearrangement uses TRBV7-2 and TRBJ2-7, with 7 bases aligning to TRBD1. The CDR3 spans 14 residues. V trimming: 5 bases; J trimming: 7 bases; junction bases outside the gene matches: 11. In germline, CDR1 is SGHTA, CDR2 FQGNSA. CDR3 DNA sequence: TGTGCCAGCAGCGAGGGGGCGGGTAGGCGGGAGCAGTACTTC. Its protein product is CASSEGAGRREQYF.

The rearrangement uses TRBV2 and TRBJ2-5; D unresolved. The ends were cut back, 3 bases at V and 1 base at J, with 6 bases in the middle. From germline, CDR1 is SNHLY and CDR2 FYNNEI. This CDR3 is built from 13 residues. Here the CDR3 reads CASSDSLQETQYF. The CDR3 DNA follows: TGTGCCAGCAGTGATTCCCTCCAAGAGACCCAGTACTTC.

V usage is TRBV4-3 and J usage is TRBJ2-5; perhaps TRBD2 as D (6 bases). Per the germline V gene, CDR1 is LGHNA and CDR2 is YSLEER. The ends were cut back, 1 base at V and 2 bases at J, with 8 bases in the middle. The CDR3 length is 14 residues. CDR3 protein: CASSQGGGQETQYF. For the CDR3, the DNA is TGCGCCAGCAGCCAAGGTGGGGGGCAAGAGACCCAGTACTTC.

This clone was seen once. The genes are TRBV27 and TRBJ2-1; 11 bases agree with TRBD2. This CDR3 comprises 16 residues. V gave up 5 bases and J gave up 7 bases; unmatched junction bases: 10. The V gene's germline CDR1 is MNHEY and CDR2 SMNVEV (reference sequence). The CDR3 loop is CASSRTSGLLRNEQFF. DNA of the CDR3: TGTGCCAGCAGTAGGACTAGCGGGCTTCTGCGAAATGAGCAGTTCTTC.

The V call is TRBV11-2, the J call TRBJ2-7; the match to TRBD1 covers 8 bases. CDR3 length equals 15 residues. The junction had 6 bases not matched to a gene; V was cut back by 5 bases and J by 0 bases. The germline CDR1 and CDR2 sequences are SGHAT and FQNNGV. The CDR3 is CASSRQGPSSYEQYF. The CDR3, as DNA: TGTGCCAGCAGCAGACAGGGGCCGAGCTCCTACGAGCAGTACTTC.